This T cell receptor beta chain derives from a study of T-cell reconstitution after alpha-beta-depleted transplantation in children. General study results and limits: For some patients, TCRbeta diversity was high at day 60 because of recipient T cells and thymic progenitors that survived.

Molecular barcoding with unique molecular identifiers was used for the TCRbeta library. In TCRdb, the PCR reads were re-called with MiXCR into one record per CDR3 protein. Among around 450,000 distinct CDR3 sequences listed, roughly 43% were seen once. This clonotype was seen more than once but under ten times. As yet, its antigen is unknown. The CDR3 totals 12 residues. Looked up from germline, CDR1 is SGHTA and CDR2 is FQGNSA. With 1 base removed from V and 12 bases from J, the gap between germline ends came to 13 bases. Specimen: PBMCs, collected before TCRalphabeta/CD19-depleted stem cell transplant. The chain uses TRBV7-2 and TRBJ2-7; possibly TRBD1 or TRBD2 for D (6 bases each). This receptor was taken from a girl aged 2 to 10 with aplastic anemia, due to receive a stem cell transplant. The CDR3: CASSLDRGRWYF. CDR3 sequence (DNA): TGTGCCAGCAGCTTAGATAGGGGGAGGTGGTACTTC.